The rows below give T cell receptor beta chains drawn from one sample of a study of cytomegalovirus exposure and HLA in healthy donors. The assay was immunoSEQ multiplex PCR, and TCRdb's table has in-frame clones only and misses some. The table includes 60,000 to 90,000 clones, 85% to 95% detected once. The sequenced sample consisted of PBMCs. Receptors originate from a woman younger than 35 in good health and CMV-seronegative. Each CDR3 is given with its conserved first and last residue. Fields, in order: D gene, J gene, V gene, clone size, CDR3 DNA, CDR3 protein. D genes are given only for firm matches. Size values are once, few and many counts, or a class for expanded clones, and some rows have none.

d_call: NA
j_call: TRBJ2-5
v_call: TRBV18
clone_size: once
cdr3_nt: TGTGCCAGCTCCCTTACACTAGATTCCGGAGAGACCCAGTACTTC
cdr3_aa: CASSLTLDSGETQYF

d_call: TRBD1
j_call: TRBJ2-2
v_call: TRBV5-5
clone_size: NA
cdr3_nt: TGTGCCAGACAGGACAGGGGCCCGGAGATGACAGCCGGGGAGCTGTTTTTT
cdr3_aa: CARQDRGPEMTAGELFF

d_call: NA
j_call: TRBJ1-1
v_call: TRBV19
clone_size: NA
cdr3_nt: TGTGCCAGTACGGGGATGAACACTGAAGCTTTCTTT
cdr3_aa: CASTGMNTEAFF

d_call: TRBD1
j_call: TRBJ2-7
v_call: TRBV7-8
clone_size: once
cdr3_nt: TGTGCCAGCAGCCCGACCGAAATGACAGGGGGCTACGAGCAGTACTTC
cdr3_aa: CASSPTEMTGGYEQYF

d_call: NA
j_call: TRBJ1-6
v_call: TRBV6-6
clone_size: NA
cdr3_nt: TGTGCCAGCAGTTCCGGGGGGGCTTCCTATAATTCACCCCTCCACTTT
cdr3_aa: CASSSGGASYNSPLHF

d_call: NA
j_call: TRBJ1-4
v_call: TRBV2
clone_size: NA
cdr3_nt: TGTGCCAGCATAGTGGGTTGGGGCGGTGAAAAACTGTTTTTT
cdr3_aa: CASIVGWGGEKLFF

d_call: NA
j_call: TRBJ1-2
v_call: TRBV7-2
clone_size: NA
cdr3_nt: TGTGCCAGCAGCTCCCAGCAGGTAGCTAACTATGGCTACACCTTC
cdr3_aa: CASSSQQVANYGYTF

d_call: NA
j_call: TRBJ1-1
v_call: TRBV2
clone_size: once
cdr3_nt: TGTGCCAGCATAGGGGGTTTCGGTGAAGCTTTCTTT
cdr3_aa: CASIGGFGEAFF

d_call: TRBD1
j_call: TRBJ2-7
v_call: TRBV27
clone_size: NA
cdr3_nt: TGTGCCAGCAGTTTAGGGGACAGGAGGTACGAGCAGTACTTC
cdr3_aa: CASSLGDRRYEQYF

d_call: NA
j_call: TRBJ1-2
v_call: TRBV6-1
clone_size: NA
cdr3_nt: TGTGCCAGCAGTGAAACCCAAGTCGGGGGCTACACCTTC
cdr3_aa: CASSETQVGGYTF

d_call: NA
j_call: TRBJ1-5
v_call: TRBV7-2
clone_size: NA
cdr3_nt: TGTGCCAGCAGCCCCCGACAAGGCAATCAGCCCCAGCATTTT
cdr3_aa: CASSPRQGNQPQHF